This T cell receptor beta chain is drawn from a study of blood T cell repertoires in COVID-19. Study in general: Researchers got acute and convalescent COVID-19 samples from the United States, Italy and Spain. From T cells, B-cell-depleted T cells, or PBMCs came the material, which was cDNA or gDNA.

Original analysis: Using reference gene primer amplification, nucleated cell counts were estimated. Produced via immunoSEQ multiplex PCR; TCRdb's table is partial and in-frame only. The DNA gave D and trimming, while V, J and clone size come from that table. The data contain under 200,000 clones, about 88% of them singletons. There are 14 residues in the CDR3. The V and J ends lost 2 bases and 3 bases respectively, with 10 bases between them. Looked up from germline, CDR1 is GTSNPN and CDR2 is SVGIG (reference sequence). Followed longitudinally, the Seattle patients had been enrolled during active infection.

The clonotype comes from a man aged 60-69 years with COVID-19, enrolled during active disease. Sequenced input: peripheral blood. This chain joins TRBV30 and TRBJ1-4, with D possibly being TRBD1 (5 bases). CDR3 bases: TGTGCCTGGAGTAGGGTAGGGGCTAATGAAAAACTGTTTTTT. Translation: CAWSRVGANEKLFF.